The 5 T cell receptor beta chains in this list originate from one sample, sequenced in a study of T-cell memory formation after mild COVID-19. Via MiXCR, TCRdb re-called the 5' RACE reads, giving one row per CDR3 protein. Of approximately 300,000 distinct CDR3 sequences listed, around a sixth are singletons. The specimen sequenced was PBMCs or a T cell subset sorted from them (not recorded which). Every receptor here comes from a young man who had mild COVID-19 (a few samples of this study predate the infection). Cell type and time point are not known.

This clonotype was seen only a few times. This chain uses TRBV20-1 with TRBJ1-5; D is unresolved. The CDR3 contains 13 residues. Looked up from germline, CDR1 is DFQATT and CDR2 is SNEGSKA (reference sequence). Trimming took off 4 bases at V and 4 bases at J, with 11 bases between the two ends. CDR3 in DNA: TGCAGTGCTACTCAATGGCGGAATCAGCCCCAGCATTTT. Its translation is CSATQWRNQPQHF.

This clonotype has a count of ten or more. The rearrangement uses TRBV4-1 and TRBJ2-5; D may be TRBD1 or TRBD2 (6 bases each). Trimming removed 3 bases from V and 5 bases from J, with 19 bases in between. The CDR3 has 16 residues. CDR1 and CDR2 (germline): MGHRA, YSYEKL. CDR3 nucleotide sequence: TGCGCCAGCAGCCAGACGGACGGGGGCGCCGGGGAGACCCAGTACTTC. Amino acid sequence: CASSQTDGGAGETQYF.

The table lists this clonotype with a few counts. V usage is TRBV11-2 and J usage is TRBJ2-7; D is tentatively TRBD1 or TRBD2 (5 bases each). The CDR3 extends over 15 amino acids. V gave up 7 bases and J gave up 0 bases, with 16 bases separating them. The germline V gene encodes CDR1 SGHAT and CDR2 FQNNGV. CDR3 DNA: TGTGCCAGCACCTGGGACCCCGTGGGCTCCTACGAGCAGTACTTC. Protein sequence: CASTWDPVGSYEQYF. Variable domain in full (rest from reference TRBV11-2 and TRBJ2-7): EAGVAQSPRYKIIEKRQSVAFWCNPISGHATLYWYQQILGQGPKLLIQFQNNGVVDDSQLPKDRFSAERLKGVDSTLKIQPAKLEDSAVYLCASTWDPVGSYEQYFGPGTRLTVT.

This clonotype showed up just a few times. V is TRBV15 and J is TRBJ2-5; D remains unclear. V lost 0 bases, J lost 5 bases, and 13 bases lay in between. Germline values: CDR1 LNHNV, CDR2 YYDKDF (reference sequence). CDR3 size: 15 residues. The CDR3 loop reads CATSRDRTNGETQYF. CDR3 bases: TGTGCCACCAGCAGAGATCGGACCAATGGGGAGACCCAGTACTTC.

V gene TRBV10-3 combines with J gene TRBJ2-2; 8 bases map to TRBD2. J gave up 3 bases and V 6 bases, and 6 bases lay outside the gene matches. The CDR3 totals 15 residues. Germline CDR1 reads ENHRY; CDR2 reads SYGVKD. In DNA form, the CDR3 reads TGTGCCATCAGGACGGGCGGGGGGTACACCGGGGAGCTGTTTTTT. This codes for CAIRTGGGYTGELFF.